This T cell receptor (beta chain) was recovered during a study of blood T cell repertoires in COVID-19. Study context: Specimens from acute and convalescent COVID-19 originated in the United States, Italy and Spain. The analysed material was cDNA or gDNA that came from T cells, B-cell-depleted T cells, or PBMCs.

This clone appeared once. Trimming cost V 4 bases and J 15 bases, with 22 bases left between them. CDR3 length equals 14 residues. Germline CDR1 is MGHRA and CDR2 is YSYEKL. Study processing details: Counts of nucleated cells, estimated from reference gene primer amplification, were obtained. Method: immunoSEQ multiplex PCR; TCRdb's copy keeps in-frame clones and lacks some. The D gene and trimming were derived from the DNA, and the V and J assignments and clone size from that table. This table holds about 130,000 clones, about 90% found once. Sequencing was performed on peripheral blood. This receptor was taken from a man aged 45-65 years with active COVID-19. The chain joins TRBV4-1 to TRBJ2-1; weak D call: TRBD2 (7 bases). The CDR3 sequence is CASSLVGGGEYPFF. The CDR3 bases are TGCGCCAGCAGCCTAGTGGGCGGGGGCGAGTATCCGTTCTTC.